The rows below give T cell receptor beta chains drawn from one sample of a study of shared clonotypes between healthy human individuals. TCRdb keeps only in-frame clones here, not all; method: immunoSEQ multiplex PCR. The sample holds approximately 2,000,000 clones, less than 95% seen once. The sequencing input was naive CD4+ T cells from PBMCs. The receptors shown here come from a man younger than 35 in good health. Some clones in this sample may be carry-over from other donors' samples. Each CDR3 is given with its conserved first and last residue. The order of the fields is J gene, V gene, D gene, clone size, CDR3 length, CDR3 DNA, CDR3 protein. D genes are given only for firm matches. Only part of the rows carry a size: once, few, many, or a class if the clone is expanded.

j_call: TRBJ1-2; v_call: TRBV19; d_call: .; clone_size: .; cdr3_length: 14; cdr3_nt: TGTGCCAGTAGCGGGGGACCCAGGGCCTATGGCTACACCTTC; cdr3_aa: CASSGGPRAYGYTF
j_call: TRBJ2-7; v_call: TRBV29-1; d_call: TRBD2; clone_size: .; cdr3_length: 18; cdr3_nt: TGCAGCGTCAATGCGGGACTAGCGGGCCCCATGAATAACTACGAGCAGTACTTC; cdr3_aa: CSVNAGLAGPMNNYEQYF
j_call: TRBJ1-2; v_call: TRBV9; d_call: TRBD1; clone_size: once; cdr3_length: 18; cdr3_nt: TGTGCCAGCAGCAGAGGGGAGGGACAGGGAACAGTGAACTATGGCTACACCTTC; cdr3_aa: CASSRGEGQGTVNYGYTF
j_call: TRBJ2-3; v_call: TRBV19; d_call: TRBD2; clone_size: .; cdr3_length: 17; cdr3_nt: TGTGCCAGTAGTATAGTGTGGCTAGCGGGTACGTCGGATACGCAGTATTTT; cdr3_aa: CASSIVWLAGTSDTQYF
j_call: TRBJ2-7; v_call: TRBV28; d_call: TRBD2; clone_size: .; cdr3_length: 19; cdr3_nt: TGTGCCAGCAGCCTACTGGGGCTAGCGGGAGGCTCGACCGGGTACGAGCAGTACTTC; cdr3_aa: CASSLLGLAGGSTGYEQYF
j_call: TRBJ1-1; v_call: TRBV5-4; d_call: .; clone_size: .; cdr3_length: 16; cdr3_nt: TGTGCCAGCAGACCATCCCTCAGAGGGGCGGACACTGAAGCTTTCTTT; cdr3_aa: CASRPSLRGADTEAFF
j_call: TRBJ2-3; v_call: TRBV25-1; d_call: .; clone_size: .; cdr3_length: 18; cdr3_nt: TGTGCCAGCAGTGAACCTTGGTGGACACCGAATAGCACAGATACGCAGTATTTT; cdr3_aa: CASSEPWWTPNSTDTQYF
j_call: TRBJ1-3; v_call: TRBV18; d_call: TRBD1; clone_size: .; cdr3_length: 20; cdr3_nt: TGTGCCAGCTCACTTTCGACAGGGGAGCTCCTGACTGTCTCTGGAAACACCATATATTTT; cdr3_aa: CASSLSTGELLTVSGNTIYF
j_call: TRBJ2-3; v_call: TRBV6-1; d_call: .; clone_size: .; cdr3_length: 13; cdr3_nt: TGTGCCAGCAGGAGCGGTGGCACAGATACGCAGTATTTT; cdr3_aa: CASRSGGTDTQYF
j_call: TRBJ2-7; v_call: TRBV5-1; d_call: TRBD1; clone_size: .; cdr3_length: 15; cdr3_nt: TGCGCCAGCAGCCGTACGACAGGGTATCTCTACGAGCAGTACTTC; cdr3_aa: CASSRTTGYLYEQYF
j_call: TRBJ2-7; v_call: TRBV7-2; d_call: TRBD2; clone_size: .; cdr3_length: 15; cdr3_nt: TGTGCCAGCAGCTTACTGGCTAGCGGGTACTACGAGCAGTACTTC; cdr3_aa: CASSLLASGYYEQYF
j_call: TRBJ2-5; v_call: TRBV4-3; d_call: .; clone_size: .; cdr3_length: 16; cdr3_nt: TGCGCCAGCAGCCGATCTGTTGGGGCGGCCCGGGAGACCCAGTACTTC; cdr3_aa: CASSRSVGAARETQYF
j_call: TRBJ2-3; v_call: TRBV5-4; d_call: .; clone_size: .; cdr3_length: 14; cdr3_nt: TGTGCCAGCAGCTCCCCTACCCGCACAGATACGCAGTATTTT; cdr3_aa: CASSSPTRTDTQYF
j_call: TRBJ1-2; v_call: TRBV7-8; d_call: TRBD1; clone_size: .; cdr3_length: 12; cdr3_nt: TGTGCCAGCAGCTCACAGGGGTATGGCTACACCTTC; cdr3_aa: CASSSQGYGYTF
j_call: TRBJ2-2; v_call: TRBV5-1; d_call: .; clone_size: .; cdr3_length: 15; cdr3_nt: TGCGCCAGCAGCGTGGCGGACCAAGGCACCGGGGAGCTGTTTTTT; cdr3_aa: CASSVADQGTGELFF
j_call: TRBJ1-4; v_call: TRBV21-1; d_call: .; clone_size: .; cdr3_length: 14; cdr3_nt: TGTGCCAGCAGCAAGGGTCGTCGGGATGAAAAACTGTTTTTT; cdr3_aa: CASSKGRRDEKLFF
j_call: TRBJ1-4; v_call: TRBV7-9; d_call: .; clone_size: .; cdr3_length: 14; cdr3_nt: TGTGCCAGCAGCTTGGGCCTGGCACCAGAAAAACTGTTTTTT; cdr3_aa: CASSLGLAPEKLFF
j_call: TRBJ1-5; v_call: TRBV19; d_call: .; clone_size: .; cdr3_length: 16; cdr3_nt: TGTGCCAGTAGTCCACAGACAGGACATAGCAATCAGCCCCAGCATTTT; cdr3_aa: CASSPQTGHSNQPQHF
j_call: TRBJ2-1; v_call: TRBV5-1; d_call: .; clone_size: few; cdr3_length: 14; cdr3_nt: TGCGCCAGCAGCTTGGCCGTTACCTACAATGAGCAGTTCTTC; cdr3_aa: CASSLAVTYNEQFF
j_call: TRBJ1-1; v_call: TRBV14; d_call: .; clone_size: .; cdr3_length: 13; cdr3_nt: TGTGCCAGCAGCCAAGATCGCAGCACTGAAGCTTTCTTT; cdr3_aa: CASSQDRSTEAFF
j_call: TRBJ2-1; v_call: TRBV27; d_call: TRBD1; clone_size: .; cdr3_length: 17; cdr3_nt: TGTGCCAGCAGTTACCTGACCGGGACAGGGGGCTTTGATGAGCAGTTCTTC; cdr3_aa: CASSYLTGTGGFDEQFF
j_call: TRBJ2-3; v_call: TRBV28; d_call: TRBD2; clone_size: .; cdr3_length: 14; cdr3_nt: TGTGCCAGCAGTCCTCTGAGCGGGGCAGATACGCAGTATTTT; cdr3_aa: CASSPLSGADTQYF
j_call: TRBJ1-4; v_call: TRBV28; d_call: .; clone_size: .; cdr3_length: 15; cdr3_nt: TGTGCCAGCAATATTTTAGGAGCAACTAATGAAAAACTGTTTTTT; cdr3_aa: CASNILGATNEKLFF
j_call: TRBJ2-5; v_call: TRBV9; d_call: .; clone_size: .; cdr3_length: 14; cdr3_nt: TGTGCCAGCAGCGTATTGGCAGTTCAAGAGACCCAGTACTTC; cdr3_aa: CASSVLAVQETQYF
j_call: TRBJ2-3; v_call: TRBV30; d_call: .; clone_size: .; cdr3_length: 13; cdr3_nt: TGTGCCTGGGACGAGGGGAACACAGATACGCAGTATTTT; cdr3_aa: CAWDEGNTDTQYF
j_call: TRBJ2-2; v_call: TRBV27; d_call: TRBD2; clone_size: .; cdr3_length: 16; cdr3_nt: TGTGCCAGCAGTTTAGGGCTAGCGGTGAACACCGGGGAGCTGTTTTTT; cdr3_aa: CASSLGLAVNTGELFF
j_call: TRBJ2-1; v_call: TRBV30; d_call: TRBD2; clone_size: .; cdr3_length: 16; cdr3_nt: TGTGCCTGGAGCATTAGGGGACTAGCGGGCTACAATGAGCAGTTCTTC; cdr3_aa: CAWSIRGLAGYNEQFF
j_call: TRBJ2-7; v_call: TRBV2; d_call: TRBD2; clone_size: .; cdr3_length: 17; cdr3_nt: TGTGCCAGCAGTGGAACTGAGAGACTAGCGGGACCGTACGAGCAGTACTTC; cdr3_aa: CASSGTERLAGPYEQYF
j_call: TRBJ1-1; v_call: TRBV19; d_call: .; clone_size: few; cdr3_length: 14; cdr3_nt: TGTGCCAGTACCTCCGACCGTCAGAACACTGAAGCTTTCTTT; cdr3_aa: CASTSDRQNTEAFF
j_call: TRBJ1-2; v_call: TRBV10-3; d_call: .; clone_size: .; cdr3_length: 13; cdr3_nt: TGTGCCATCAGATCTGACGGACACTATGGCTACACCTTC; cdr3_aa: CAIRSDGHYGYTF
j_call: TRBJ1-2; v_call: TRBV30; d_call: .; clone_size: .; cdr3_length: 11; cdr3_nt: TGTGCCTGGAGTGAAGGGCAAGGCTACACCTTC; cdr3_aa: CAWSEGQGYTF
j_call: TRBJ1-1; v_call: TRBV6-5; d_call: .; clone_size: .; cdr3_length: 15; cdr3_nt: TGTGCCAGCAGGGATCGGGGGGGAGGTCGCACTGAAGCTTTCTTT; cdr3_aa: CASRDRGGGRTEAFF
j_call: TRBJ2-7; v_call: TRBV6-5; d_call: .; clone_size: .; cdr3_length: 15; cdr3_nt: TGTGCCAGCAGTTACCATACAGGGAACTCCTACGAGCAGTACTTC; cdr3_aa: CASSYHTGNSYEQYF
j_call: TRBJ1-1; v_call: TRBV4-2; d_call: TRBD1; clone_size: .; cdr3_length: 16; cdr3_nt: TGTGCCAGCAGCCTCGCCGTCCGGACAGGGCCCACTGAAGCTTTCTTT; cdr3_aa: CASSLAVRTGPTEAFF
j_call: TRBJ2-5; v_call: TRBV28; d_call: TRBD2; clone_size: .; cdr3_length: 16; cdr3_nt: TGTGCCAGCAGTTTACGGCTAGCGGGAGACCTAGGGACCCAGTACTTC; cdr3_aa: CASSLRLAGDLGTQYF
j_call: TRBJ2-7; v_call: TRBV21-1; d_call: .; clone_size: .; cdr3_length: 14; cdr3_nt: TGTGCCAGCAGCAAAGAGCTAGGGGTTTACGAGCAGTACTTC; cdr3_aa: CASSKELGVYEQYF
j_call: TRBJ2-7; v_call: TRBV5-1; d_call: TRBD1; clone_size: .; cdr3_length: 15; cdr3_nt: TGCGCCAGCAGTTATCAGGACAGGGCCTCCTACGAGCAGTACTTC; cdr3_aa: CASSYQDRASYEQYF
j_call: TRBJ1-1; v_call: TRBV18; d_call: .; clone_size: .; cdr3_length: 15; cdr3_nt: TGTGCCAGCTCACCACCGGCAGGGCTGAACACTGAAGCTTTCTTT; cdr3_aa: CASSPPAGLNTEAFF
j_call: TRBJ2-7; v_call: TRBV6-1; d_call: TRBD2; clone_size: .; cdr3_length: 16; cdr3_nt: TGTGCCAGCAGTGACGGGGCGGGAGCTCCCTCTCGAGAGCAGTACTTC; cdr3_aa: CASSDGAGAPSREQYF
j_call: TRBJ2-7; v_call: TRBV7-9; d_call: .; clone_size: .; cdr3_length: 15; cdr3_nt: TGTGCCAGCAGCTTAGGCCGGACGGCCCCCTACGAGCAGTACTTC; cdr3_aa: CASSLGRTAPYEQYF
j_call: TRBJ1-2; v_call: TRBV2; d_call: .; clone_size: .; cdr3_length: 12; cdr3_nt: TGTGCCAGCAGGGAGGAGAACTATGGCTACACCTTC; cdr3_aa: CASREENYGYTF
j_call: TRBJ2-3; v_call: TRBV5-1; d_call: TRBD2; clone_size: .; cdr3_length: 15; cdr3_nt: TGCGCCAGCAGCGGTAGCGGGGCCGGCACAGATACGCAGTATTTT; cdr3_aa: CASSGSGAGTDTQYF
j_call: TRBJ2-7; v_call: TRBV6-5; d_call: TRBD2; clone_size: .; cdr3_length: 14; cdr3_nt: TGTGCCAGCAGCCCCACTCGCGGGGGTTACGAGCAGTACTTC; cdr3_aa: CASSPTRGGYEQYF
j_call: TRBJ2-5; v_call: TRBV5-1; d_call: .; clone_size: .; cdr3_length: 14; cdr3_nt: TGCGCCAGCAGCTTGGGGCAGGGTGGCGAGACCCAGTACTTC; cdr3_aa: CASSLGQGGETQYF
j_call: TRBJ2-3; v_call: TRBV18; d_call: .; clone_size: .; cdr3_length: 13; cdr3_nt: TGTGCCAGCTCACAAGGAAGGACAGATACGCAGTATTTT; cdr3_aa: CASSQGRTDTQYF
j_call: TRBJ2-2; v_call: TRBV2; d_call: .; clone_size: .; cdr3_length: 11; cdr3_nt: TGTGCCAGCAGAAACACCGGGGAGCTGTTTTTT; cdr3_aa: CASRNTGELFF
j_call: TRBJ2-7; v_call: TRBV27; d_call: .; clone_size: .; cdr3_length: 15; cdr3_nt: TGTGCCAGCCAACCTTCCCCCGGGATCTCCTACGAGCAGTACTTC; cdr3_aa: CASQPSPGISYEQYF
j_call: TRBJ1-2; v_call: TRBV7-9; d_call: TRBD1; clone_size: .; cdr3_length: 17; cdr3_nt: TGTGCCAGCAGCTTCCCGCAGACAGGGGATCAGGTCAATGGCTACACCTTC; cdr3_aa: CASSFPQTGDQVNGYTF
j_call: TRBJ2-3; v_call: TRBV18; d_call: TRBD2; clone_size: .; cdr3_length: 15; cdr3_nt: TGTGCCAGCTCACCGTCTAGCGGTTCCCCAGATACGCAGTATTTT; cdr3_aa: CASSPSSGSPDTQYF
j_call: TRBJ1-1; v_call: TRBV5-3; d_call: TRBD1; clone_size: .; cdr3_length: 13; cdr3_nt: TGTGCCAGCATGCCATGGGGACAGGGGAAAGCTTTCTTT; cdr3_aa: CASMPWGQGKAFF
j_call: TRBJ1-2; v_call: TRBV5-4; d_call: .; clone_size: once; cdr3_length: 14; cdr3_nt: TGTGCCAGCAGCCTAGGGGGGTCCAACTATGGCTACACCTTC; cdr3_aa: CASSLGGSNYGYTF
j_call: TRBJ1-5; v_call: TRBV14; d_call: .; clone_size: .; cdr3_length: 14; cdr3_nt: TGTGCCAGCAGCCAAGCAGGATACAATCAGCCCCAGCATTTT; cdr3_aa: CASSQAGYNQPQHF
j_call: TRBJ2-1; v_call: TRBV4-2; d_call: TRBD2; clone_size: .; cdr3_length: 14; cdr3_nt: TGTGCCAGCAGCCTGGGCGGGAGGTCGGGTGAGCAGTTCTTC; cdr3_aa: CASSLGGRSGEQFF
j_call: TRBJ1-5; v_call: TRBV7-2; d_call: .; clone_size: .; cdr3_length: 15; cdr3_nt: TGTGCCAGCAGCGAAAACCAGCTTAGCAATCAGCCCCAGCATTTT; cdr3_aa: CASSENQLSNQPQHF
j_call: TRBJ1-2; v_call: TRBV28; d_call: .; clone_size: .; cdr3_length: 14; cdr3_nt: TGTGCCAGCAGTTTAAGGGCCGAAGCAAGGGGCTACACCTTC; cdr3_aa: CASSLRAEARGYTF
j_call: TRBJ2-1; v_call: TRBV28; d_call: TRBD2; clone_size: .; cdr3_length: 15; cdr3_nt: TGTGCCGTCCAAGGGTCCGGACTAGGATGGGGTGAGCAGTTCTTC; cdr3_aa: CAVQGSGLGWGEQFF
j_call: TRBJ1-2; v_call: TRBV10-3; d_call: TRBD1; clone_size: .; cdr3_length: 13; cdr3_nt: TGTGCCACCACTGTGACAGGGGAGGATGGCTACACCTTC; cdr3_aa: CATTVTGEDGYTF
j_call: TRBJ2-7; v_call: TRBV7-2; d_call: .; clone_size: few; cdr3_length: 15; cdr3_nt: TGTGCCAGCAGCTTAGTCCCCCAGGGTGGGGACGAGCAGTACTTC; cdr3_aa: CASSLVPQGGDEQYF
j_call: TRBJ2-1; v_call: TRBV5-8; d_call: TRBD1; clone_size: .; cdr3_length: 13; cdr3_nt: TGTGCCAGCAGCGGGGGACAGTACAATGAGCAGTTCTTC; cdr3_aa: CASSGGQYNEQFF
j_call: TRBJ1-2; v_call: TRBV27; d_call: .; clone_size: .; cdr3_length: 12; cdr3_nt: TGTGCCAGTTGGGACCGGAGTTCGAGCTACACCTTC; cdr3_aa: CASWDRSSSYTF